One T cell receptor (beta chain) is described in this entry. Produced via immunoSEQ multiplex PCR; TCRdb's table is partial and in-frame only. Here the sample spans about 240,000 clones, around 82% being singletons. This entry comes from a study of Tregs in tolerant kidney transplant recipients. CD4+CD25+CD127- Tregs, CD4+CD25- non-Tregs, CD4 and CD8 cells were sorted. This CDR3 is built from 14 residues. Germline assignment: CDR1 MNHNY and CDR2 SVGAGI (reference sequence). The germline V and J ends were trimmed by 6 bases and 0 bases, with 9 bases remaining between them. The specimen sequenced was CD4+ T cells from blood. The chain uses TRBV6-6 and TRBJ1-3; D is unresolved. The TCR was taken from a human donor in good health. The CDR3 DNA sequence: TGTGCCAGCAGCACCCTGGGCTCTGGAAACACCATATATTTT. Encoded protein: CASSTLGSGNTIYF.